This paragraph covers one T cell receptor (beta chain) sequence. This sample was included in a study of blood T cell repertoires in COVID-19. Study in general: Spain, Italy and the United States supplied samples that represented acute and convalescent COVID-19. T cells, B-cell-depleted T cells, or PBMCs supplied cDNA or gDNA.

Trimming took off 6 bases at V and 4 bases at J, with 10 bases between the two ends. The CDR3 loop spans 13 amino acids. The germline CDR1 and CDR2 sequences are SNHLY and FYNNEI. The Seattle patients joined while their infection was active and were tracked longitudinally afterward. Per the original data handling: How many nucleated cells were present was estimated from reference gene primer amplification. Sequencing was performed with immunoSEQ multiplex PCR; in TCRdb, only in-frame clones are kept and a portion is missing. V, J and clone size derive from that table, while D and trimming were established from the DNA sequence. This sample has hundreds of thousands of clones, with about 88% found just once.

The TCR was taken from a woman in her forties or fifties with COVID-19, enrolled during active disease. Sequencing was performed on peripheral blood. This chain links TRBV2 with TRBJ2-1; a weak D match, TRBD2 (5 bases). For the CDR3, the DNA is TGTGCCAGCAGGGGAGACAAGTACAATGAGCAGTTCTTC. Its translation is CASRGDKYNEQFF.